This T cell receptor beta chain was sequenced during a study of blood T cell repertoires in COVID-19 (dated by TCRdb to about 2020). About the study as a whole: Samples from collaborators originated in the United States, Italy and Spain and spanned both the acute and convalescent phases of COVID-19. The material from the prospective study consisted of cDNA or gDNA derived from T cells, B-cell-depleted T cells, or PBMCs. Deeply sampled blood TCRbeta repertoires from subjects exposed to, actively infected with, or recovered from COVID-19 were included in the dataset. The repertoires were released in a freely available public database intended as a resource for research on the immune response to SARS-CoV-2. Samples came from the ongoing ImmuneRACE study (first 160 participants) plus 1,254 subjects from 6 global collaborators. A de-identified subject ID, COVID-19 status, age in years and sex were almost always included in the sample metadata. Where HLA class I and class II types were available, the types were taken from metadata supplied by the sample provider, not from assay-based typing. Overall study outcomes, separate from this receptor: The amount of clinical and demographic metadata varied by source and participant and was provided uncurated.

The collaborating institutions used their own protocols to collect whole blood in K2EDTA tubes. Collaborator samples were shipped for TCRbeta analysis as frozen whole blood, isolated PBMCs, or DNA extracted from either sample type. The germline V gene specifies SGHVS as CDR1 and FQNEAQ as CDR2. The junction carries 8 bases between V and J, which are trimmed by 5 bases and 0 bases respectively. The CDR3 contains 15 residues, cysteine and phenylalanine counted. Here the CDR3 DNA is all that survives: 45 bases in frame from base 1. Concerning this clone itself: Its target antigen remains unknown. No qualities accompany the bases; no much larger clone lies one base away.

The immunoSEQ Assay, a bias-controlled multiplex PCR, was used to amplify TCRbeta CDR3 regions from genomic DNA. On the authors' methods: Nucleated cell counts per sample were estimated from amplification of reference gene primers within the assay. Sequence reads were collapsed and filtered to measure the absolute abundance of every unique TCRbeta CDR3 rearrangement. Productive Simpson clonality was computed per sample as the square root of Simpson's diversity index over productive rearrangements. TCRdb provides this immuneACCESS table in a form limited to in-frame rearrangements. Some clones are lacking; in checked studies, under half of them reflect an unresolved V gene, and why the rest are absent is not known. The DNA was the basis for D and trimming; V, J and clone size are from that table. The sample yields some 240,000 clones; 80% to 85% were counted once. Over 10% of the sample is held by the ten biggest clonotypes.

The sequence links TRBV7-8 to TRBJ2-6, and TRBD2 may be the D gene, going by 6 matching bases. Specimen: peripheral blood. The clonotype was recovered from a woman aged 55-70 years with active or convalescent COVID-19. Read as DNA, the sequence is TGTGCCAGCAGCGGGGGGATCTCTGGGGCCAACGTCCTGACTTTC. Its protein reads: CASSGGISGANVLTF.